These 30 T cell receptor beta chains originate from one sample sequenced in a study of CD8+ T cells in alopecia areata. The treatment: oral pan-JAK inhibitor, 5-10 mg twice daily. cDNA reverse transcribed from extracted RNA served as the sequencing template. Clones were sequenced by immunoSEQ multiplex PCR, and TCRdb holds only the in-frame ones, with some missing. The table records about 140,000 clones, roughly 82% of them present only once. The input for sequencing was CD8+ T cells sorted from blood, taken at week 4, from a patient treated with tofacitinib. Source of these receptors: a human donor with alopecia areata.

V is TRBV2 and J is TRBJ2-5; D may be TRBD2 (6 bases). V was pared by 7 bases and J by 4 bases, with 16 bases between. CDR1 is SNHLY, CDR2 FYNNEI, per germline. CDR3 length: 14 amino acids. Here the CDR3 DNA reads TGTGCCAGCAAAAGTACTAGCCGGGGAGAGACCCAGTACTTC. Protein sequence: CASKSTSRGETQYF.

This CDR3 reads CASRRTKEDPYEQYF. For the CDR3, the DNA is TGTGCCAGCAGGCGCACCAAGGAGGATCCCTACGAGCAGTACTTC. The V call is TRBV13, the J call TRBJ2-7; the D gene is possibly TRBD2 (5 bases). V was pared by 6 bases and J by 2 bases, with 17 bases between. Germline CDR1 is PRHDT and CDR2 is FYEKMQ (reference sequence). CDR3 length: 15 residues.

This chain joins TRBV19 and TRBJ2-2; possibly TRBD2 for D (5 bases). This CDR3 has 12 residues. Trimming removed 4 bases at V and 8 bases at J, with 8 bases between. Germline CDR1 reads LNHDA; CDR2 reads SQIVND (reference sequence). CDR3 loop: CASSRGIGELFF. The CDR3 DNA follows: TGTGCCAGTAGTAGAGGGATTGGGGAGCTGTTTTTT.

This clone occurred a few times. The rearrangement uses TRBV5-1 and TRBJ2-1, with D hard to call. Germline V gene data show CDR1 as SGHRS and CDR2 as YFSETQ. Trimming stripped 0 bases from V and 3 bases from J, with 4 bases between. This CDR3 is 13 amino acids long. CDR3: CASSLGDYNEQFF. In DNA form, the CDR3 reads TGCGCCAGCAGCTTGGGCGACTACAATGAGCAGTTCTTC.

The genes are TRBV5-6 and TRBJ1-1, with D maybe TRBD1 (6 bases). CDR3 size: 16 residues. CDR1 is SGHDT, CDR2 YYEEEE, per germline. V was shortened by 5 bases and J by 3 bases, with 20 bases between the two germline ends. CDR3 protein: CASRRSFRTDDTEAFF. The DNA of the CDR3 is TGTGCCAGCAGGCGGAGTTTTCGGACAGACGACACTGAAGCTTTCTTT.

The chain joins TRBV5-1 to TRBJ2-7; D ambiguous. The CDR3 has 12 amino acids. V lost 3 bases and J 5 bases, leaving 9 bases between the germline ends. From germline, CDR1 is SGHRS and CDR2 YFSETQ. CDR3 nucleotides: TGCGCCAGCAGCTGGACGGGCCACGAGCAGTACTTC. This encodes CASSWTGHEQYF.

This chain connects TRBV6-5 to TRBJ1-1, with TRBD1 as a possible D gene (5 bases). The CDR3 has 15 residues. Trimming cost V 7 bases and J 0 bases, with 15 bases left between them. Germline CDR1 reads MNHEY; CDR2 reads SVGAGI. The CDR3 sequence is CASTPQVNMNTEAFF. CDR3 coding DNA: TGTGCCAGCACCCCACAGGTTAACATGAACACTGAAGCTTTCTTT.

This clone has a handful of counts. The chain links TRBV27 to TRBJ2-5, with 7 bases that match TRBD2. The CDR3 is 14 residues long. Germline CDR1 reads MNHEY; CDR2 reads SMNVEV (reference sequence). Germline trimming cut 4 bases from V and 2 bases from J; bases unmatched to any gene: 4. The CDR3 sequence is CASSYARGQETQYF. The CDR3 DNA sequence: TGTGCCAGCAGTTATGCGCGGGGGCAAGAGACCCAGTACTTC.

This rearrangement joins TRBV7-9 to TRBJ2-7, with D maybe TRBD1 (5 bases). V was trimmed by 4 bases and J by 7 bases, leaving 14 bases between them. There are 13 residues in the CDR3. CDR1 and CDR2 from the germline V gene are SEHNR and FQNEAQ (reference sequence). CDR3 in amino acids: CASSSTSPGEQYF. CDR3 bases: TGTGCCAGCAGCTCGACCTCGCCAGGGGAGCAGTACTTC.

The chain links TRBV7-9 to TRBJ2-1; 10 bases agree with TRBD1. Trimming cost V 1 base and J 4 bases; bases outside gene matches: 4. Per germline, CDR1 SEHNR and CDR2 FQNEAQ (reference sequence). CDR3 length: 16 amino acids. In DNA form, the CDR3 reads TGTGCCAGCAGCTTAGTAGGGACAGGGGATTACAATGAGCAGTTCTTC. Its translation is CASSLVGTGDYNEQFF.

The CDR3 loop reads CASSQETSGAYEQYF. CDR3 in DNA: TGTGCCAGCAGCCAAGAAACTAGCGGCGCCTACGAGCAGTACTTC. The chain employs TRBV4-2 and TRBJ2-7; 8 bases agree with TRBD2. The trim removed 0 bases at V and 2 bases at J, leaving 3 bases unmatched. The CDR3 is made up of 15 amino acids. Germline V gene lookup returns CDR1 LGHNA and CDR2 YNFKEQ.

A note on this clone: The same CDR3 can be traced to other DNA sequences in this sample. This chain uses TRBV14 with TRBJ2-1, with D perhaps matching TRBD2 (6 bases). Trimming stripped 3 bases from V and 7 bases from J, with 7 bases between. Germline assignment: CDR1 SGHDN and CDR2 FVKESK. There are 12 residues in the CDR3. CDR3 DNA sequence: TGTGCCAGCAGCCAGGGGGGTAATGAGCAGTTCTTC. Protein: CASSQGGNEQFF.

The rearrangement uses TRBV9 and TRBJ1-1; D might be TRBD1 (6 bases). The CDR3 has 14 amino acids. The V end lost 1 base, the J end lost 5 bases, and 12 bases lay between the germline ends. Germline CDR1 SGDLS, CDR2 YYNGEE. For the CDR3, the DNA is TGTGCCAGCAGCGTATGGGACACAGGAACTGAAGCTTTCTTT. It is translated as CASSVWDTGTEAFF.

The sample holds one count of this clone. The chain couples TRBV7-9 to TRBJ2-1, with a weak D call TRBD1 (6 bases). Germline loops: CDR1 SEHNR, CDR2 FQNEAQ (reference sequence). CDR3 length: 14 residues. V gave up 4 bases and J gave up 8 bases, with 15 bases separating them. The CDR3 DNA reads TGTGCCAGCAGCTGGGTTTGGGGGCGGGATGAGCAGTTCTTC. Amino acids: CASSWVWGRDEQFF.

The J gene is TRBJ2-7, the V gene TRBV10-1, with D perhaps TRBD2 (5 bases). Germline CDR1 and CDR2: WNHNN and SYGVQD (reference sequence). CDR3 length: 15 residues. V lost 10 bases, J lost 0 bases, and 19 bases lay in between. For the CDR3, the DNA is TGCGCCACCCTCCTTGATAGCGTCAGCTCCTACGAGCAGTACTTC. This translates into CATLLDSVSSYEQYF.

The chain carries TRBV4-1 and TRBJ2-7; 7 nucleotides agree with TRBD1. Germline CDR1 is MGHRA and CDR2 is YSYEKL. The CDR3 totals 15 residues. The J segment lost 6 bases and the V segment lost 1 base, leaving 9 bases of the junction unmatched. The CDR3 DNA reads as TGCGCCAGCAGCCAAGGACCTCGGACAGGTGGCGAGCAGTACTTC. Translated, it gives CASSQGPRTGGEQYF.

This clone was picked up one time. The rearrangement uses TRBV7-6 and TRBJ1-1, with D hard to call. Germline lookup yields CDR1 SGHVS and CDR2 FNYEAQ. Trimming left V 4 bases short and J 4 bases short, with 7 bases between. The CDR3 sequence is 12 residues long. CDR3 coding DNA: TGTGCCAGCAGCTCCCTAGGCACTGAAGCTTTCTTT. It codes for CASSSLGTEAFF. Full variable domain (missing parts from reference TRBV7-6 and TRBJ1-1): GAGVSQSPRYKVTKRGQDVALRCDPISGHVSLYWYRQALGQGPEFLTYFNYEAQQDKSGLPNDRFSAERPEGSISTLTIQRTEQRDSAMYRCASSSLGTEAFFGQGTRLTVV.

CDR3: CASSQEWAGASYEQYF. The CDR3 coding sequence is TGTGCCAGCAGCCAAGAATGGGCGGGGGCCTCCTACGAGCAGTACTTC. V gene TRBV4-2 combines with J gene TRBJ2-7; D is possibly TRBD2 (7 bases). The CDR3 totals 16 residues. The V end was cut by 0 bases, the J end by 0 bases, with 12 bases between. CDR1 is LGHNA, CDR2 YNFKEQ, per germline.

In its sample, this clone was seen a few times. This rearrangement joins TRBV11-2 to TRBJ2-5; the match to TRBD2 covers 8 bases. V shed 1 base and J 0 bases; nucleotides not matched to a gene: 13. Germline CDR1 SGHAT, CDR2 FQNNGV. There are 19 residues in the CDR3. The CDR3 spells CASSLAPGRGAQYQETQYF. For the CDR3, the DNA is TGTGCCAGCAGCTTAGCCCCCGGGCGGGGGGCCCAATACCAAGAGACCCAGTACTTC.

The chain combines TRBV10-2 with TRBJ2-3; 7 bases align to TRBD1. The CDR3 sequence is 16 residues long. The V gene's germline CDR1 is WSHSY and CDR2 SAAADI. The junction had 5 bases not matched to a gene; V was cut back by 1 base and J by 1 base. CDR3 bases: TGCGCCAGCAGTGAGTTGGGACAGCGCCGCACAGATACGCAGTATTTT. Amino acids: CASSELGQRRTDTQYF.

The V call is TRBV4-2, the J call TRBJ2-7; D not certain. The V end lost 0 bases, the J end lost 7 bases, and 10 bases lay between the germline ends. Germline loops: CDR1 LGHNA, CDR2 YNFKEQ. The CDR3 has 13 amino acids. The CDR3 DNA reads TGTGCCAGCAGCCAAGACCGCCGTCCAGAGCAGTACTTC. This translates into CASSQDRRPEQYF.

CDR3 sequence: CASSAVDRLGTEAFF. In DNA form, the CDR3 reads TGTGCCAGCAGCGCCGTAGACAGGCTTGGCACTGAAGCTTTCTTT. The J gene is TRBJ1-1, the V gene TRBV7-9; a possible D gene is TRBD1 (6 bases). The length of the CDR3 is 15 residues. The V end was cut by 5 bases, the J end by 4 bases, with 17 bases between. Germline CDR1 reads SEHNR; CDR2 reads FQNEAQ (reference sequence).

The table lists this clone with a few counts. The chain recombines TRBV27 with TRBJ2-7; D assignment may be TRBD1 or TRBD2 (5 bases each). CDR3 size: 16 residues. V gave up 0 bases and J gave up 0 bases, with 12 bases separating them. The germline V gene encodes CDR1 MNHEY and CDR2 SMNVEV (reference sequence). The CDR3 DNA reads TGTGCCAGCAGTTTATCGGGGACCGCACGCTCCTACGAGCAGTACTTC. It is translated as CASSLSGTARSYEQYF.

In its sample, this clone was seen a few times. Other DNA variants within this sample encode the same CDR3. The chain recombines TRBV27 with TRBJ2-5; TRBD2 matches 7 bases. J lost 1 base, V lost 0 bases, and 2 bases had no gene match. The CDR3 has 15 amino acids. Germline CDR1 is MNHEY and CDR2 is SMNVEV (reference sequence). The CDR3 DNA reads as TGTGCCAGCAGTTTATCGGGACTACTCCAAGAGACCCAGTACTTC. Translated, it gives CASSLSGLLQETQYF.

The V gene is TRBV7-6, the J gene TRBJ2-1; D call uncertain. Germline loops: CDR1 SGHVS, CDR2 FNYEAQ. The V end lost 3 bases, the J end lost 5 bases, and 5 bases lay between the germline ends. The CDR3 length is 12 residues. DNA of the CDR3: TGTGCCAGCAGCTTCCGAGACAATGAGCAGTTCTTC. It yields the protein CASSFRDNEQFF.

The chain joins TRBV7-9 to TRBJ2-1, with TRBD2 matching 7 bases. There are 15 residues in the CDR3. CDR1 and CDR2 from the germline V gene are SEHNR and FQNEAQ (reference sequence). With 6 bases clipped from V and 9 bases from J, the junction kept 14 bases outside the gene matches. The CDR3 protein is CASSYRDYGAGEQFF. The CDR3, as DNA: TGTGCCAGCAGTTACCGGGACTACGGAGCGGGTGAGCAGTTCTTC. Looking up the rest from reference TRBV7-9 and TRBJ2-1 gives the full variable domain: DTGVSQNPRHKITKRGQNVTFRCDPISEHNRLYWYRQTLGQGPEFLTYFQNEAQLEKSRLLSDRFSAERPKGSFSTLEIQRTEQGDSAMYLCASSYRDYGAGEQFFGPGTRLTVL.

The rearrangement joins TRBV2 to TRBJ2-4; perhaps TRBD1 as D (5 bases). The germline gives CDR1 SNHLY, CDR2 FYNNEI. This CDR3 comprises 17 residues. Trimming took off 5 bases at V and 3 bases at J, with 20 bases between the two ends. CDR3 loop: CASSLAKGDLGKNIQYF. The CDR3 nucleotides are TGTGCCAGCAGTTTAGCAAAAGGGGATTTGGGCAAAAACATTCAGTACTTC.

CDR3 coding DNA: TGTGCCAGCAGCGTAAACTCAAATGAGCAGTTCTTC. This sequence encodes CASSVNSNEQFF. The chain has TRBV7-9 and TRBJ2-1, with D hard to call. In germline, CDR1 is SEHNR, CDR2 FQNEAQ (reference sequence). The CDR3 is 12 residues long. The V gene lost 5 bases and the J gene lost 7 bases, with 9 bases spanning the gap.

J is TRBJ1-2 and V is TRBV4-3, with D unresolved. Trimming removed 0 bases from V and 5 bases from J, with 13 bases in between. Looked up from germline, CDR1 is LGHNA and CDR2 is YSLEER. The length of the CDR3 is 15 residues. The CDR3 here is CASSQDGDESYGYTF. The CDR3 DNA sequence: TGCGCCAGCAGCCAAGATGGAGATGAGTCTTATGGCTACACCTTC.

This clone is labeled hyperexpanded. Within the sample, other DNA sequences also encode this same CDR3. V gene TRBV7-9 combines with J gene TRBJ2-1; D is uncertain. Germline CDR1 reads SEHNR; CDR2 reads FQNEAQ (reference sequence). There are 15 residues in the CDR3. Trimming stripped 4 bases from V and 4 bases from J, with 14 bases between. DNA of the CDR3: TGTGCCAGCAGCTCCTACCAGGTATCGTACAATGAGCAGTTCTTC. It translates to CASSSYQVSYNEQFF.